These 11 T cell receptor beta chains originate from one sample sequenced in a study of T cell responses to AZD1222 COVID-19 vaccine. Data came from immunoSEQ multiplex PCR; TCRdb stores just in-frame clones and leaves some out. The sample shows around 100,000 clones, 80% to 90% of them seen only once. This sample comprised peripheral blood, obtained on day 0 of AZD1222 vaccination. All receptors derive from an adult in good health.

The chain joins TRBV5-1 to TRBJ1-6; D ambiguous. Per the germline V gene, CDR1 is SGHRS and CDR2 is YFSETQ. The CDR3 loop spans 12 amino acids. The V end lost 3 bases, the J end lost 10 bases, and 8 bases lay between the germline ends. The CDR3 loop reads CASSSSESPLHF. Here the CDR3 DNA reads TGCGCCAGCAGCTCCAGTGAATCACCCCTCCACTTT. The full variable domain, rest sourced from reference TRBV5-1 and TRBJ1-6, is KAGVTQTPRYLIKTRGQQVTLSCSPISGHRSVSWYQQTPGQGLQFLFEYFSETQRNKGNFPGRFSGRQFSNSRSEMNVSTLELGDSALYLCASSSSESPLHFGNGTRLTVT.

The chain couples TRBV11-2 to TRBJ2-7; 7 nucleotides align to TRBD1. The V gene end was trimmed by 1 base and the J gene end by 5 bases; junction bases not matched to a gene: 11. This CDR3 spans 16 amino acids. Germline V gene data show CDR1 as SGHAT and CDR2 as FQNNGV. CDR3 sequence: CASSLVVATGTHEQYF. CDR3 coding DNA: TGTGCCAGCAGCTTAGTAGTAGCGACAGGGACCCACGAGCAGTACTTC. The variable domain in full, completed from reference TRBV11-2 and TRBJ2-7, reads EAGVAQSPRYKIIEKRQSVAFWCNPISGHATLYWYQQILGQGPKLLIQFQNNGVVDDSQLPKDRFSAERLKGVDSTLKIQPAKLEDSAVYLCASSLVVATGTHEQYFGPGTRLTVT.

The V call is TRBV2, the J call TRBJ1-5; D is perhaps TRBD1 (6 bases). This CDR3 region has 14 residues. Germline assignment: CDR1 SNHLY and CDR2 FYNNEI. V lost 6 bases and J 7 bases, leaving 16 bases between the germline ends. CDR3 loop: CASSRQGIQQPQHF. CDR3 bases: TGTGCCAGCAGCCGCCAGGGGATCCAACAGCCCCAGCATTTT.

The chain is built from TRBV7-8 and TRBJ1-1, with unresolved D. CDR1 and CDR2 (germline): SGHVS, FQNEAQ. The CDR3 has 15 amino acids. Deletions cut 1 base from V and 1 base from J, with 10 bases between. CDR3 residues: CASSLGPYPNTEAFF. The CDR3 DNA follows: TGTGCCAGCAGCTTAGGGCCTTACCCGAACACTGAAGCTTTCTTT.

This chain joins TRBV13 and TRBJ2-7; weak D call: TRBD1 (6 bases). V shed 4 bases and J shed 2 bases, with 12 bases lying between them. This CDR3 is 14 amino acids long. Per germline, CDR1 PRHDT and CDR2 FYEKMQ (reference sequence). CDR3 nucleotide sequence: TGTGCCAGCAGCTCCTCCGGGACAACCTACGAGCAGTACTTC. Amino acid sequence: CASSSSGTTYEQYF. Variable domain in full (rest from reference TRBV13 and TRBJ2-7): AAGVIQSPRHLIKEKRETATLKCYPIPRHDTVYWYQQGPGQDPQFLISFYEKMQSDKGSIPDRFSAQQFSDYHSELNMSSLELGDSALYFCASSSSGTTYEQYFGPGTRLTVT.

The J gene is TRBJ2-1, the V gene TRBV7-3, with a weak D call TRBD2 (5 bases). V lost 3 bases, J lost 9 bases, and 9 bases lay in between. The CDR3 totals 12 residues. Germline CDR1 is SGHTA and CDR2 is FQGTGA. CDR3 sequence (DNA): TGTGCCAGCAGCTTCGGGGTGGGTGAGCAGTTCTTC. Translation gives CASSFGVGEQFF.

This chain connects TRBV10-3 to TRBJ2-7; D gene uncertain. Germline values: CDR1 ENHRY, CDR2 SYGVKD. Trimming shortened V by 8 bases and J by 3 bases, and 14 bases separated the two germline ends. The CDR3 runs to 13 residues. CDR3 DNA: TGTGCCATCTGCAGCGAGAGATACTACGAGCAGTACTTC. Protein sequence: CAICSERYYEQYF.

The chain recombines TRBV7-9 with TRBJ2-5, with 11 bases identical to TRBD2. V lost 2 bases, J lost 5 bases, and 7 bases stayed unmatched. In germline, CDR1 is SEHNR, CDR2 FQNEAQ (reference sequence). There are 16 residues in the CDR3. The CDR3: CASSLITSGRGETQYF. The CDR3 coding sequence is TGTGCCAGCAGCTTAATTACTAGCGGGAGAGGGGAGACCCAGTACTTC.

This chain joins TRBV7-2 and TRBJ1-5; 9 bases match TRBD1. The CDR3 loop spans 15 amino acids. V lost 3 bases and J lost 3; bases outside the gene matches: 3. Per the germline V gene, CDR1 is SGHTA and CDR2 is FQGNSA. The CDR3, as DNA: TGTGCCAGCAGCTTTACAGGGGGCTACAATCAGCCCCAGCATTTT. Amino acids: CASSFTGGYNQPQHF. Together with reference TRBV7-2 and TRBJ1-5, the CDR3 gives the full variable domain: GAGVSQSPSNKVTEKGKDVELRCDPISGHTALYWYRQSLGQGLEFLIYFQGNSAPDKSGLPSDRFSAERTGGSVSTLTIQRTQQEDSAVYLCASSFTGGYNQPQHFGDGTRLSIL.

This clone is a singleton in its sample. The chain has TRBV11-3 and TRBJ2-1; perhaps TRBD1 as D (6 bases). Trimming removed 3 bases at V and 10 bases at J, with 10 bases between. Germline V CDR1 and CDR2: SGHNT, YENEEA. CDR3 size: 12 residues. The CDR3 DNA is TGTGCCAGCAGCTTGACCGGGACAGAGCAGTTCTTC. Translating gives CASSLTGTEQFF. Filled out from reference TRBV11-3 and TRBJ2-1, the complete variable domain reads EAGVVQSPRYKIIEKKQPVAFWCNPISGHNTLYWYLQNLGQGPELLIRYENEEAVDDSQLPKDRFSAERLKGVDSTLKIQPAELGDSAVYLCASSLTGTEQFFGPGTRLTVL.

J is TRBJ2-7 and V is TRBV5-3; D is uncertain. TRBV5-3 is an ORF; its function is uncertain. This CDR3 spans 14 amino acids. Between the trimmed V and J ends, which lost 0 bases and 1 base, there was a span of 8 bases. DNA for the CDR3: TGTGCCAGAAGCTTGGCACATAGGTCCTACGAGCAGTACTTC. Protein product: CARSLAHRSYEQYF.